Listed below are T cell receptor beta chains from one sample, sequenced in a study of cytotoxic CD8 clonotypes in ibrutinib-treated CLL. This table comes from immunoSEQ multiplex PCR, and its TCRdb copy is limited to in-frame clones, with some not included. Here the sample spans about 150,000 clones, about 79% being singletons. The specimen comprised PBMCs, sampled after 12 months of ibrutinib treatment. All receptors derive from a human donor with chronic lymphocytic leukemia. The CDR3 runs from the conserved cysteine through the conserved F or W. Rows give clone size only sometimes, using once, few, many, or a class for an expanded clone.

v_call clone_size cdr3_aa
TRBV2 . CASRGELNTEAFF
TRBV4-2 . CASSPGSEYEQYF
TRBV2 . CASSDERGTNNEQFF
TRBV19 . CATQTTGETQYF
TRBV5-1 . CASRLTGASEQYF
TRBV7-9 . CASLGGGPRDEQYF
TRBV5-1 . CASSFDRSLVNEQYF
TRBV7-3 . CASSLLGTSGTNEQFF
TRBV7-2 . CASSLDWTGGGEQYF
TRBV7-2 few CASSLAVQPYEQYF
TRBV18 . CASSPLASGSYTGELFF
TRBV18 . CASSLSSMGYNEQFF
TRBV9 . CASSAYGQPSYNEQFF
TRBV6-1 . CASKIGGPQYF
TRBV28 . CASSRSGRSYNEQFF
TRBV7-3 few CASSAGQGSEAFF
TRBV5-1 . CASSLTTGSVNTEAFF
TRBV5-1 . CASSLARLAGSTDTQYF
TRBV7-8 . CASSLGFLAVAKNIQYF
TRBV7-3 . CASSPTRDNEQFF
TRBV7-6 once CASSLAVDSYNEQFF
TRBV9 . CASNRRGGSYEQYF
TRBV11-3 . CASSWGGPGDEQYF
TRBV11-2 few CASSLVHTGELFF
TRBV19 . CASSPRVSDNEQFF
TRBV7-2 . CASSFGSGDNEQFF
TRBV4-1 . CASSPLQGTYGYTF
TRBV4-3 . CASSQVGTESTDTQYF
TRBV16 . CASSLHPVQGTEAFF
TRBV4-1 . CASSHSQGEAETQYF
TRBV28 . CASRTGALFYEQYF
TRBV2 . CASSVLDNEQFF
TRBV29-1 . CSVEDLLVGTGDTQYF
TRBV30 . CAWSDYGQGVYGYTF
TRBV7-8 . CASSRRGMNTEAFF
TRBV10-1 . CASSDSSAYEQYF
TRBV2 few CASKVGRNYGYTF
TRBV5-1 . CASSLDGSEGQGFF
TRBV12-5 . CASGLAYMKTASNQPQHF
TRBV9 . CASSVEGLSGNTIYF
TRBV18 . CASSPWGRGQSAKNIQYF
TRBV9 . CASSHGTSGQETQYF
TRBV7-2 . CASSFSRGSSEQYF
TRBV14 . CASSHTDRDRTDTQYF
TRBV7-9 . CASSLAPGPDQPQHF
TRBV28 . CASSGRGPYEQYF
TRBV7-9 . CADRLAGGTGEQFF
TRBV9 . CASSTRAGLAGGHTQYF
TRBV7-2 once CASSLEPSDFEQFF